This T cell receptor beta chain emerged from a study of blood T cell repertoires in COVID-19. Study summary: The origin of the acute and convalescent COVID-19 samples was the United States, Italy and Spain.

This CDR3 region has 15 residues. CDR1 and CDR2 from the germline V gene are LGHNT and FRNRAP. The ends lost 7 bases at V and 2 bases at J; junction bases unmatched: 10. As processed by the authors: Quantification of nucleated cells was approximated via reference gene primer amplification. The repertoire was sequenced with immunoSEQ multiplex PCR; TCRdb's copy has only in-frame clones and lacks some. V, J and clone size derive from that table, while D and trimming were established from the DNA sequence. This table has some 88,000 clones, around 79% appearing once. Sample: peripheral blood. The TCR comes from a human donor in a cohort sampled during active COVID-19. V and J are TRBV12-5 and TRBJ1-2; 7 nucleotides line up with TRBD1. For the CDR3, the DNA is TGTGCTAGTGTCAGGGACAGACCCGCGAACTATGGCTACACCTTC. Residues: CASVRDRPANYGYTF.